This TCR beta chain was found in a study of cytomegalovirus exposure and HLA in healthy donors. Study observations and caveats: CMV serostatus was the sole immune exposure data available.

There are 14 residues in the CDR3. Trimming shortened V by 0 bases and J by 5 bases, and 13 bases separated the two germline ends. CDR1 SQVTM and CDR2 ANQGSEA come from the germline V gene. PCR employed 60 Vbeta and 13 Jbeta primers. The protocol was immunoSEQ multiplex PCR, while the TCRdb copy is restricted to in-frame clones and leaves out a portion. The sample holds tens of thousands of clones; roughly three quarters are singletons and the top ten take roughly 1.5%. As regards this clone: What it binds is not known.

This TCR was sampled from a male donor in good health and CMV-seronegative. Sequencing was performed on PBMCs. The chain has TRBV29-1 and TRBJ1-2; tentatively, D is TRBD1 (5 bases). CDR3 nucleotide sequence: TGCAGCGTTGAAGAGCAAAGGGGTGGGTATGGCTACACCTTC. This codes for CSVEEQRGGYGYTF.